In this sample, the clone carrying this T cell receptor (beta chain) turned up once. Its antigen remains unknown. The data were obtained in a study of cytomegalovirus exposure and HLA in healthy donors. Study-level background: There were about 85 million unique TCRs (from HLA-typed donors) in an early data release.

The study's findings and limits: Within the data, a cluster of highly shared sequence variants was likely a sequencing artifact.

The V and J ends lost 3 bases and 3 bases, in that order; junction bases with no gene match: 10. The CDR3 extends over 17 amino acids. CDR1 is SGHNT, CDR2 YYREEE, per germline (reference sequence). The PCR employed 60 Vbeta primers together with 13 Jbeta primers. TCRdb keeps only in-frame clones here, not all; method: immunoSEQ multiplex PCR. Of about 160,000 clones in the sample, 75% to 90% are singletons; the top ten hold approximately 1.5%. The origin of this receptor is a woman aged 18-35 years in good health and CMV-seronegative. This chain uses TRBV5-4 with TRBJ2-1, with 9 bases aligning to TRBD1. Sequencing input: PBMCs. The CDR3 DNA sequence: TGTGCCAGCAGCTCCCGAGGAGTGGACAGGGGCTACAATGAGCAGTTCTTC. Translation: CASSSRGVDRGYNEQFF.